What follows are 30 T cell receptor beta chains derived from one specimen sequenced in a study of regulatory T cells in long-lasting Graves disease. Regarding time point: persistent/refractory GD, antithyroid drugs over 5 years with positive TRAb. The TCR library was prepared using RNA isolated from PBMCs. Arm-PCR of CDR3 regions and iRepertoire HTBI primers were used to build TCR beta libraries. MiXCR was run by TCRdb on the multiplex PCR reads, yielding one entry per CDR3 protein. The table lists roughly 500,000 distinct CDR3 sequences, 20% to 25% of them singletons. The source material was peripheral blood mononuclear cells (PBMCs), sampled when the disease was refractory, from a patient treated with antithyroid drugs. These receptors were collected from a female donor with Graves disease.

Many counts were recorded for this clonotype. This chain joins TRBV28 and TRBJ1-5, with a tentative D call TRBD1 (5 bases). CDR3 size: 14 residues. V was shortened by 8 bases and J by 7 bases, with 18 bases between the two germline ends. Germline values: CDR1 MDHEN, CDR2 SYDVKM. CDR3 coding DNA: TGTGCCAGCGGGCGGGGCCATGGCCGGCAGCCCCAGCATTTT. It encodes CASGRGHGRQPQHF.

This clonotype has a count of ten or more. CDR3 amino acids: CASSSTSSKQYF. The DNA for the CDR3 is TGTGCCAGCAGTTCGACATCGTCCAAGCAGTACTTC. The chain has TRBV6-2 or TRBV6-3 and TRBJ2-7; no clear D. Germline V lookup: CDR1 MNHEY, CDR2 SVGEGT. The CDR3 runs 12 residues. Trimming left V 4 bases short and J 8 bases short, with 12 bases between.

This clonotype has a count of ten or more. The CDR3 DNA sequence: TGTGCCAGCAGTCCCCCGCGGGATACTGAAGCTTTCTTT. It translates to CASSPPRDTEAFF. The J gene is TRBJ1-1, the V gene TRBV12-3 or TRBV12-4; D gene ambiguous. The V and J ends lost 5 bases and 5 bases respectively, with 12 bases between them. This CDR3 is 13 amino acids long.

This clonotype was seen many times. This chain's CDR3 is CASSRGRGKLFF. The CDR3 DNA is TGTGCCAGCAGCCGGGGTAGGGGAAAACTGTTTTTT. V and J are TRBV3-1 and TRBJ1-4, with a possible D match to TRBD1 (5 bases). The CDR3 runs 12 residues. The V and J ends lost 4 bases and 10 bases respectively, with 10 bases between them. Per germline, CDR1 LGHDT and CDR2 YNNKEL (reference sequence).

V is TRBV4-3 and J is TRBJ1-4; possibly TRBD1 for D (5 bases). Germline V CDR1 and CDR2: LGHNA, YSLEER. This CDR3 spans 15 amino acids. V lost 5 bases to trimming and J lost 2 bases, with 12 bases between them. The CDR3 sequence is CASSMMDTTNEKLFF. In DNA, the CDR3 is TGCGCCAGCAGCATGATGGACACGACTAATGAAAAACTGTTTTTT.

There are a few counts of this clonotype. The CDR3 coding sequence is TGTGCCAGCAGTTACTCAGGGAGAAGGACAGGGCATTCACCCCTCCACTTT. It yields the protein CASSYSGRRTGHSPLHF. This sequence joins TRBV6-5 and TRBJ1-6; 8 bases match TRBD1. Trimming cost V 0 bases and J 8 bases; bases outside gene matches: 9. Germline assignment: CDR1 MNHEY and CDR2 SVGAGI. The CDR3 is 17 amino acids.

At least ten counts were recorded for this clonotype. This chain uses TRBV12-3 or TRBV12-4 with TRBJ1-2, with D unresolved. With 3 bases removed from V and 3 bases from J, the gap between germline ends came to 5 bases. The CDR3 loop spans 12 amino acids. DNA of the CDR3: TGTGCCAGCAGTTTCACCGACTATGGCTACACCTTC. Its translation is CASSFTDYGYTF.

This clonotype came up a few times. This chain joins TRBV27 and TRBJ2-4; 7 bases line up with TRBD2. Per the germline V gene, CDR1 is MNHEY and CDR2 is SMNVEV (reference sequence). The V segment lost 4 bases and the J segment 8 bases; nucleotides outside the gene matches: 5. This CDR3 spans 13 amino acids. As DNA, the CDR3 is TGTGCCAGCAGTTACGTGGGGGGGGACATTCAGTACTTC. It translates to CASSYVGGDIQYF.

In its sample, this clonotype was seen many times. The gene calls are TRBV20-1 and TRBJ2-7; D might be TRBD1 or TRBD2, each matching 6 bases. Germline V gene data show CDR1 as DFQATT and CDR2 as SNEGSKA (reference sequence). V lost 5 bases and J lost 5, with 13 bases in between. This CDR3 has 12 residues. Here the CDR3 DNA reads TGCAGTGCTGAGGGGGGTCCCAACGAGCAGTACTTC. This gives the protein CSAEGGPNEQYF.

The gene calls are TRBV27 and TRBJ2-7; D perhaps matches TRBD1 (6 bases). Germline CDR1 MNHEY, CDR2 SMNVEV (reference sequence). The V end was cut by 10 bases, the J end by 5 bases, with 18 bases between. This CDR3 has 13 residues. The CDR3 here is CAITRRGSHEQYF. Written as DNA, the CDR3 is TGTGCCATCACTCGTAGGGGGTCTCACGAGCAGTACTTC.

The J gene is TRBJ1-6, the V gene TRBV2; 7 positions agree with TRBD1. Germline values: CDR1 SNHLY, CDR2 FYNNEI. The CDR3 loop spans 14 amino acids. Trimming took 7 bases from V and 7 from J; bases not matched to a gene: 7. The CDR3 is CASKQDRLNSPLHF. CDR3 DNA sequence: TGTGCCAGCAAGCAGGACAGGTTGAATTCACCCCTCCACTTT.

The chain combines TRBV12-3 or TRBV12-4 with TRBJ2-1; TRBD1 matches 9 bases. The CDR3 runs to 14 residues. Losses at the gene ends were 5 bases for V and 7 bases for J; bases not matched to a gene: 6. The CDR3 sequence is CASSLSGTGNEQFF. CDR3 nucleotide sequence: TGTGCCAGCAGTCTTTCCGGGACAGGGAATGAGCAGTTCTTC.

The CDR3 DNA sequence: TGCAGTGCTAGTCAGACGGATGAGCAGTTCTTC. Its protein is CSASQTDEQFF. The chain is built from TRBV20-1 and TRBJ2-1; D remains unclear. CDR1 is DFQATT, CDR2 SNEGSKA, per germline (reference sequence). CDR3 length: 11 amino acids. V was trimmed by 3 bases and J by 8 bases, leaving 8 bases between them.

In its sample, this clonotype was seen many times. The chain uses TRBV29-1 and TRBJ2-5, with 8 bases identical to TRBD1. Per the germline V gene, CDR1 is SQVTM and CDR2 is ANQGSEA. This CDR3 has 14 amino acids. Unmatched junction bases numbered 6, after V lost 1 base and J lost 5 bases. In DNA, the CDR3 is TGCAGCGTTGAAGGGACAGGGAGAAGGGAGACCCAGTACTTC. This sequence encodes CSVEGTGRRETQYF.

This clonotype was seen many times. The CDR3 protein is CSVESPDVASGANVLTF. DNA for the CDR3: TGCAGCGTTGAATCCCCTGACGTCGCCTCTGGGGCCAACGTCCTGACTTTC. V gene TRBV29-1 combines with J gene TRBJ2-6, with D unresolved. V gave up 2 bases and J gave up 0 bases, with 14 bases separating them. CDR1 and CDR2 from the germline V gene are SQVTM and ANQGSEA. The CDR3 is 17 amino acids.

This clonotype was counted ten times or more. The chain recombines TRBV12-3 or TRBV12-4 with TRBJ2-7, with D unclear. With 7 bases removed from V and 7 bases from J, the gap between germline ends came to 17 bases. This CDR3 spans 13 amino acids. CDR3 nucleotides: TGTGCCAGCACCCAAGAATTGGGGTATGAGCAGTACTTC. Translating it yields CASTQELGYEQYF.

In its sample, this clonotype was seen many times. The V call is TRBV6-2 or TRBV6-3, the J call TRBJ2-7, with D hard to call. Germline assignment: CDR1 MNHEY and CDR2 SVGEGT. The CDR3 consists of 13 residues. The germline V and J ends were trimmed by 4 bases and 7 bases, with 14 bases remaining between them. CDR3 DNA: TGTGCCAGCAGTTTATCGTCGGGCCCTGAGCAGTACTTC. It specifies CASSLSSGPEQYF.

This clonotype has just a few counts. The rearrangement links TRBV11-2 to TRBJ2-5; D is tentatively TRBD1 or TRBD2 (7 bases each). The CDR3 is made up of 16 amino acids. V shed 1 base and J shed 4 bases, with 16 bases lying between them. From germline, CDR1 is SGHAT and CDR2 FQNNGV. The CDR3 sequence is CASSLGLTGRAETQYF. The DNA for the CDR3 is TGTGCCAGCAGCTTAGGACTGACAGGGAGGGCAGAGACCCAGTACTTC.

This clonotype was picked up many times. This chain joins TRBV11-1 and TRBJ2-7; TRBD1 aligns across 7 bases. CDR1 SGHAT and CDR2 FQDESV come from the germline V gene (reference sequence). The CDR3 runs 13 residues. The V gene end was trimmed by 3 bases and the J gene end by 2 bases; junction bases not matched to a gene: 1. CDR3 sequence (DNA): TGTGCCAGCAGCTTGGGGACAGCCTACGAGCAGTACTTC. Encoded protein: CASSLGTAYEQYF.

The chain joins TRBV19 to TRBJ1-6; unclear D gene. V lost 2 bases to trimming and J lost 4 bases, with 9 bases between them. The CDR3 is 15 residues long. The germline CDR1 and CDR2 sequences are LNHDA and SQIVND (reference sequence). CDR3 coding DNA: TGTGCCAGTAGTATATCGGGGAAATATAATTCACCCCTCCACTTT. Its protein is CASSISGKYNSPLHF.

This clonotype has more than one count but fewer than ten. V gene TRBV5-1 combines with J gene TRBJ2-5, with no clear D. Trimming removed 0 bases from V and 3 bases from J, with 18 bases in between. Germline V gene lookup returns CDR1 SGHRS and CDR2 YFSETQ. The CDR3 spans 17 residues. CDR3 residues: CASSLGPWVITKETQYF. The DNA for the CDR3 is TGCGCCAGCAGCTTGGGCCCTTGGGTTATAACGAAAGAGACCCAGTACTTC. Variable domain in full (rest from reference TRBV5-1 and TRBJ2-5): KAGVTQTPRYLIKTRGQQVTLSCSPISGHRSVSWYQQTPGQGLQFLFEYFSETQRNKGNFPGRFSGRQFSNSRSEMNVSTLELGDSALYLCASSLGPWVITKETQYFGPGTRLLVL.

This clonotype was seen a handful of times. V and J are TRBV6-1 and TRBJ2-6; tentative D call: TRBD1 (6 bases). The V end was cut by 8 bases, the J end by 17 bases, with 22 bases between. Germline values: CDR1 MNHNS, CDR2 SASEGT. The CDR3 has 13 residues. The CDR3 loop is CASRAVDGQPLTF. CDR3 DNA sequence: TGTGCCAGCCGCGCGGTAGATGGACAGCCTTTGACTTTC.

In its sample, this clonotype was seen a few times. CDR3 sequence: CASTRTGRAGNTIYF. In nucleotides, the CDR3 is TGTGCCAGTACTCGGACAGGGAGGGCTGGAAACACCATATATTTT. J is TRBJ1-3 and V is TRBV19; the match to TRBD1 covers 8 bases. From germline, CDR1 is LNHDA and CDR2 SQIVND (reference sequence). The CDR3 loop spans 15 amino acids. The junction had 7 bases not matched to a gene; V was cut back by 7 bases and J by 2 bases.

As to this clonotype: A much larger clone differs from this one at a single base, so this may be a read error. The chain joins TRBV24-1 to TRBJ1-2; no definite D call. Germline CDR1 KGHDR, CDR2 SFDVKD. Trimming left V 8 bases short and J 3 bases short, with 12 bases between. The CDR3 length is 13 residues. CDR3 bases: TGTGCCACCAAATGGCCGAGTGACTATGGCTACACCTTC. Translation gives CATKWPSDYGYTF.

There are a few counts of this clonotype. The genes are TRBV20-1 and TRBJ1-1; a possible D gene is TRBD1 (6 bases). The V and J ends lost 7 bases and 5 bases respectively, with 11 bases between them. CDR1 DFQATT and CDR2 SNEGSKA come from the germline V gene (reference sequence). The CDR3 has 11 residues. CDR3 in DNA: TGCAGTGGGACCCAGGGGACTGAAGCTTTCTTT. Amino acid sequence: CSGTQGTEAFF.

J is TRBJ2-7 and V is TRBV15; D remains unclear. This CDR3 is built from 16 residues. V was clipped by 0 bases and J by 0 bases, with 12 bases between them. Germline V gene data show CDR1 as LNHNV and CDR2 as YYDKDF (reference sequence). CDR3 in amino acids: CATSRDYTQSSYEQYF. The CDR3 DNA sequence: TGTGCCACCAGCAGAGATTATACACAGAGCTCCTACGAGCAGTACTTC.

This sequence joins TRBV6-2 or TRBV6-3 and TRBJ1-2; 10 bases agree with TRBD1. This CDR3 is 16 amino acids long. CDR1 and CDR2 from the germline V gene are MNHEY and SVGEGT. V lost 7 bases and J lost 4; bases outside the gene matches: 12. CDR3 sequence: CASTPVDRGPVYGYTF. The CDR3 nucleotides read TGTGCCAGCACCCCAGTTGACAGGGGGCCGGTCTATGGCTACACCTTC.

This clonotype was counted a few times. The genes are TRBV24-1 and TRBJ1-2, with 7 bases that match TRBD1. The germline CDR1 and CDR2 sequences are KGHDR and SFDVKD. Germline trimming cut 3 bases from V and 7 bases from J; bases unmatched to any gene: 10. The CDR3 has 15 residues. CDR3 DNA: TGTGCCACCAGTGATACCACGACAGGGTGGGGTGGCTACACCTTC. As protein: CATSDTTTGWGGYTF.

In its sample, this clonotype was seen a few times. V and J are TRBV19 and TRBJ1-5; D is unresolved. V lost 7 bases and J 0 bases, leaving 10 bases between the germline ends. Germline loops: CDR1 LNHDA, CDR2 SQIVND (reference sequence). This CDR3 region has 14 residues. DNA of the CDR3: TGTGCCAGTAAAGTCCCGGGTAGCAATCAGCCCCAGCATTTT. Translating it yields CASKVPGSNQPQHF.

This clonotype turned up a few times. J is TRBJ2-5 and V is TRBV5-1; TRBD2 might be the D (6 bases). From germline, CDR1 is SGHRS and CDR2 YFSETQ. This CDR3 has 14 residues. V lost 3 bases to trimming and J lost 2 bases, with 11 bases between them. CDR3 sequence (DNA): TGCGCCAGCAGCTACTCGGGGGAACAAGAGACCCAGTACTTC. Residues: CASSYSGEQETQYF. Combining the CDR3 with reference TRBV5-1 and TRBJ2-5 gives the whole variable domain KAGVTQTPRYLIKTRGQQVTLSCSPISGHRSVSWYQQTPGQGLQFLFEYFSETQRNKGNFPGRFSGRQFSNSRSEMNVSTLELGDSALYLCASSYSGEQETQYFGPGTRLLVL.